One and the same sample provided the 24 T cell receptor beta chains below, sequenced in a study of chemoradiotherapy in HPV16-positive cancers. Sequencing was performed with immunoSEQ multiplex PCR; in TCRdb, only in-frame clones are kept and a portion is missing. The table lists tens of thousands of clones, nearly 90% of them singletons, with approximately 2.8% in the top ten. Sequenced material: blood, taken from a patient who underwent chemoradiotherapy. Receptors were obtained from a human donor with HPV-associated anogenital cancer.

The chain uses TRBV7-8 and TRBJ1-6; D uncertain. Germline-derived CDR1 and CDR2 are SGHVS and FQNEAQ. The CDR3 is 15 residues long. V lost 1 base and J lost 1, with 5 bases in between. DNA for the CDR3: TGTGCCAGCAGCTTAGATCAGTCCTATAATTCACCCCTCCACTTT. It encodes CASSLDQSYNSPLHF.

The chain employs TRBV5-6 and TRBJ1-2; D may be TRBD1 (5 bases). Germline V gives CDR1 SGHDT, CDR2 YYEEEE. The CDR3 length is 14 residues. V was cut by 4 bases and J by 1 base, with 11 bases left in between. This CDR3 is CASSEMGVNYGYTF. CDR3 nucleotides: TGTGCCAGCAGCGAAATGGGGGTTAACTATGGCTACACCTTC.

The chain combines TRBV5-4 with TRBJ1-2, with 10 bases aligning to TRBD1. Per germline, CDR1 SGHNT and CDR2 YYREEE (reference sequence). With 3 bases clipped from V and 7 bases from J, the junction kept 6 bases outside the gene matches. The CDR3 extends over 14 amino acids. This CDR3 is CASSSPGQGPGYTF. The CDR3 coding sequence is TGTGCCAGCAGCTCCCCGGGACAGGGGCCTGGCTACACCTTC.

V gene TRBV5-4 combines with J gene TRBJ1-5; D unclear. V was trimmed by 0 bases and J by 3 bases, leaving 4 bases between them. Germline values: CDR1 SGHNT, CDR2 YYREEE (reference sequence). This CDR3 has 13 residues. The CDR3 DNA is TGTGCCAGCAGCTTGGGGTACAATCAGCCCCAGCATTTT. Amino acids: CASSLGYNQPQHF. Together with reference TRBV5-4 and TRBJ1-5, the CDR3 gives the full variable domain: ETGVTQSPTHLIKTRGQQVTLRCSSQSGHNTVSWYQQALGQGPQFIFQYYREEENGRGNFPPRFSGLQFPNYSSELNVNALELDDSALYLCASSLGYNQPQHFGDGTRLSIL.

This clone was seen once. The chain employs TRBV6-1 and TRBJ2-1; possible D gene TRBD1, 5 bases. Deletions cut 4 bases from V and 0 bases from J, with 10 bases between. CDR1 MNHNS and CDR2 SASEGT come from the germline V gene. The CDR3 is made up of 15 amino acids. CDR3 bases: TGTGCCAGCAGTGCCCAGGGTATCTCCTACAATGAGCAGTTCTTC. It encodes CASSAQGISYNEQFF.

The chain combines TRBV19 with TRBJ1-1; 8 bases map to TRBD1. CDR1 LNHDA and CDR2 SQIVND come from the germline V gene (reference sequence). Germline trimming cut 1 base from V and 1 base from J; bases unmatched to any gene: 8. The CDR3 spans 17 residues. CDR3 amino acids: CASSIGRVGTGNTEAFF. As DNA, the CDR3 is TGTGCCAGTAGTATAGGGAGAGTCGGGACAGGGAACACTGAAGCTTTCTTT.

This sequence joins TRBV6-4 and TRBJ2-2; 13 nucleotides align to TRBD2. Germline CDR1 and CDR2: MRHNA and SNTAGT. CDR3 length: 17 amino acids. V gave up 6 bases and J gave up 0 bases; unmatched junction bases: 4. CDR3 coding DNA: TGTGCCAGCAGAAGGACTAGCGGGGGAGCGAACACCGGGGAGCTGTTTTTT. Its protein product is CASRRTSGGANTGELFF.

This chain links TRBV4-3 with TRBJ2-6, with D unclear. The V and J ends lost 5 bases and 5 bases respectively, with 22 bases between them. The germline gives CDR1 LGHNA, CDR2 YSLEER. CDR3 length: 18 amino acids. The CDR3 loop is CASSVHIGSQSRANVLTF. The CDR3 coding sequence is TGCGCCAGCAGCGTCCACATAGGGTCACAAAGTCGGGCCAACGTCCTGACTTTC.

Only one count was recorded for this clone. The chain combines TRBV7-6 with TRBJ2-5, with TRBD2 as a possible D gene (6 bases). CDR1 SGHVS and CDR2 FNYEAQ come from the germline V gene. The V end lost 1 base, the J end lost 13 bases, and 16 bases lay between the germline ends. This CDR3 has 13 residues. CDR3 amino acids: CASSLGSTSPGYF. CDR3 bases: TGTGCCAGCAGCTTAGGGAGTACTAGCCCCGGGTACTTC.

The V and J genes are TRBV19 and TRBJ2-7; 7 bases match TRBD1. This CDR3 region has 13 residues. Germline V CDR1 and CDR2: LNHDA, SQIVND (reference sequence). J gave up 6 bases and V 3 bases, and 5 bases lay outside the gene matches. CDR3 bases: TGTGCCAGTAGTATGCTACCAGGGGGCGAGCAGTACTTC. Amino acid sequence: CASSMLPGGEQYF.

In its sample, this clone was seen once. V usage is TRBV7-2 and J usage is TRBJ1-4, with 7 bases aligning to TRBD1. The V gene end was trimmed by 5 bases and the J gene end by 7 bases; junction bases not matched to a gene: 7. Germline values: CDR1 SGHTA, CDR2 FQGNSA. CDR3 length: 14 amino acids. CDR3 amino acids: CASSPDRYTEKLFF. DNA for the CDR3: TGTGCCAGCAGCCCGGACAGGTACACTGAAAAACTGTTTTTT.

This chain uses TRBV6-1 with TRBJ1-5; no clear D gene. V lost 7 bases to trimming and J lost 9 bases, with 19 bases between them. The CDR3 covers 14 residues. Germline V gives CDR1 MNHNS, CDR2 SASEGT. The CDR3 DNA sequence: TGTGCCAGCACTAAGGACTGGCTGCAAGGGCCCCAGCATTTT. Its protein product is CASTKDWLQGPQHF.

V and J are TRBV6-6 and TRBJ2-3, with D unclear. Deletions cut 2 bases from V and 5 bases from J, with 11 bases between. Germline V lookup: CDR1 MNHNY, CDR2 SVGAGI (reference sequence). The CDR3 consists of 14 residues. CDR3 amino acids: CASSYPTLKDTQYF. DNA for the CDR3: TGTGCCAGCAGTTACCCTACGCTCAAAGATACGCAGTATTTT.

The V and J genes are TRBV5-1 and TRBJ1-1, with TRBD1 as a possible D gene (6 bases). Germline CDR1 is SGHRS and CDR2 is YFSETQ. The CDR3 runs 12 residues. Trimming pared 3 bases from V and 7 bases from J, leaving 10 bases between. CDR3: CASSSQGVEAFF. CDR3 DNA sequence: TGCGCCAGCAGCTCACAGGGAGTTGAAGCTTTCTTT.

This clone was picked up one time. V usage is TRBV7-2 and J usage is TRBJ2-7; D possibly uses TRBD1 or TRBD2 (6 bases each). Germline lookup yields CDR1 SGHTA and CDR2 FQGNSA. Deletions cut 5 bases from V and 5 bases from J, with 16 bases between. The length of the CDR3 is 14 residues. The CDR3 nucleotides are TGTGCCAGCAGCAGCGAGTCGGGGGCGCACGAGCAGTACTTC. This encodes CASSSESGAHEQYF. Variable domain in full (rest from reference TRBV7-2 and TRBJ2-7): GAGVSQSPSNKVTEKGKDVELRCDPISGHTALYWYRQSLGQGLEFLIYFQGNSAPDKSGLPSDRFSAERTGGSVSTLTIQRTQQEDSAVYLCASSSESGAHEQYFGPGTRLTVT.

The chain joins TRBV7-9 to TRBJ1-2; unclear D gene. This CDR3 has 14 amino acids. The germline V gene has CDR1 SEHNR and CDR2 FQNEAQ (reference sequence). With 5 bases removed from V and 4 bases from J, the gap between germline ends came to 14 bases. CDR3 sequence: CASSVGPTSYGYTF. The CDR3 DNA reads TGTGCCAGCAGCGTAGGACCGACCTCCTATGGCTACACCTTC.

This clone was picked up one time. The V and J genes are TRBV19 and TRBJ1-4; D remains ambiguous. V gave up 3 bases and J gave up 5 bases, with 10 bases separating them. The germline V gene has CDR1 LNHDA and CDR2 SQIVND (reference sequence). The CDR3 is made up of 14 amino acids. The CDR3 sequence is CASSMAGKNEKLFF. Here the CDR3 DNA reads TGTGCCAGTAGTATGGCAGGAAAGAATGAAAAACTGTTTTTT. Combining the CDR3 with reference TRBV19 and TRBJ1-4 gives the whole variable domain DGGITQSPKYLFRKEGQNVTLSCEQNLNHDAMYWYRQDPGQGLRLIYYSQIVNDFQKGDIAEGYSVSREKKESFPLTVTSAQKNPTAFYLCASSMAGKNEKLFFGSGTQLSVL.

The gene calls are TRBV7-9 and TRBJ2-3; 9 nucleotides line up with TRBD2. Germline CDR1 and CDR2: SEHNR and FQNEAQ (reference sequence). This CDR3 comprises 14 residues. Unmatched junction bases numbered 0, after V lost 1 base and J lost 4 bases. The DNA for the CDR3 is TGTGCCAGCAGCTTAGTAGCGGGAGCAGATACGCAGTATTTT. It codes for CASSLVAGADTQYF.

The chain joins TRBV10-3 to TRBJ1-6; the D gene is possibly TRBD1 (5 bases). The germline gives CDR1 ENHRY, CDR2 SYGVKD. The CDR3 consists of 16 residues. V gave up 3 bases and J gave up 2 bases, with 11 bases separating them. The chain's CDR3 is CAISDEKGAYNSPLHF. The DNA of the CDR3 is TGTGCCATCAGTGATGAAAAAGGGGCCTATAATTCACCCCTCCACTTT.

The chain employs TRBV2 and TRBJ2-5, with D maybe TRBD2 (5 bases). There are 16 residues in the CDR3. Germline CDR1 is SNHLY and CDR2 is FYNNEI. V lost 1 base to trimming and J lost 1 base, with 13 bases between them. Here the CDR3 reads CASSEDRGLAQETQYF. The CDR3 bases are TGTGCCAGCAGTGAAGATCGCGGGCTGGCCCAAGAGACCCAGTACTTC.

To note about this clone: At one end, the junction sequence differs from germline, possibly due to a read error. The V and J genes are TRBV5-6 and TRBJ1-1; D not certain. This CDR3 has 14 amino acids. CDR1 is SGHDT, CDR2 YYEEEE, per germline. CDR3 bases: TGTGCCAGCAGCTTGGGGCAGTCGAACGCTGAAGCTTTCTTT. Amino acid sequence: CASSLGQSNAEAFF. The variable domain in full, completed from reference TRBV5-6 and TRBJ1-1, reads DAGVTQSPTHLIKTRGQQVTLRCSPKSGHDTVSWYQQALGQGPQFIFQYYEEEERQRGNFPDRFSGHQFPNYSSELNVNALLLGDSALYLCASSLGQSNAEAFFGQGTRLTVV.

V usage is TRBV5-1 and J usage is TRBJ2-3; D might be TRBD1 (6 bases). The CDR3 covers 15 residues. Between the trimmed V and J ends, which lost 4 bases and 2 bases, there was a span of 14 bases. The germline V gene encodes CDR1 SGHRS and CDR2 YFSETQ. CDR3 bases: TGCGCCAGCAGCGGGGGTCAGGGGAACACAGATACGCAGTATTTT. It encodes CASSGGQGNTDTQYF.

The chain joins TRBV19 to TRBJ2-4; D possibly uses TRBD1 or TRBD2 (6 bases each). The ends were cut back, 6 bases at V and 9 bases at J, with 15 bases in the middle. The CDR3 length is 13 residues. CDR1 LNHDA and CDR2 SQIVND come from the germline V gene (reference sequence). The CDR3 here is CASSNREVGIQYF. The CDR3 bases are TGTGCCAGTAGCAACAGGGAGGTCGGCATTCAGTACTTC.

V is TRBV6-5 and J is TRBJ2-7; 14 nucleotides line up with TRBD2. The CDR3 sequence is 15 residues long. J gave up 5 bases and V 5 bases, and 5 bases lay outside the gene matches. CDR1 and CDR2 from the germline V gene are MNHEY and SVGAGI. In DNA form, the CDR3 reads TGTGCCAGCAGTCAGACTAGCGGGAGGGCCGACGAGCAGTACTTC. It yields the protein CASSQTSGRADEQYF.